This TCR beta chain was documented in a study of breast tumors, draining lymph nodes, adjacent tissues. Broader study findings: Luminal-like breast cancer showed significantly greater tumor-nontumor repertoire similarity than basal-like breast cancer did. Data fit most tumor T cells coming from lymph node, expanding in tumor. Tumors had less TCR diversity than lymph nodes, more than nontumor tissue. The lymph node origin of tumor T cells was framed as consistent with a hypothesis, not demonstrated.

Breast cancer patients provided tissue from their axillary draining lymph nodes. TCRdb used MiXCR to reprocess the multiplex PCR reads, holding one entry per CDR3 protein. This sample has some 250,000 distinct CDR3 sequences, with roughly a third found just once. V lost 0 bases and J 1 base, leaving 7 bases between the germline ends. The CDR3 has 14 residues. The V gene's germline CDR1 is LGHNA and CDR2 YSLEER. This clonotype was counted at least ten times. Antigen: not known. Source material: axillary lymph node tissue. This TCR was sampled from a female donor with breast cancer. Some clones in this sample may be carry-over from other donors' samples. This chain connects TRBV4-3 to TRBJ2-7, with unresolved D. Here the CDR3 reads CASSQEDGSYEQYF. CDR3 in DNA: TGCGCCAGCAGCCAAGAGGACGGATCCTACGAGCAGTACTTC.